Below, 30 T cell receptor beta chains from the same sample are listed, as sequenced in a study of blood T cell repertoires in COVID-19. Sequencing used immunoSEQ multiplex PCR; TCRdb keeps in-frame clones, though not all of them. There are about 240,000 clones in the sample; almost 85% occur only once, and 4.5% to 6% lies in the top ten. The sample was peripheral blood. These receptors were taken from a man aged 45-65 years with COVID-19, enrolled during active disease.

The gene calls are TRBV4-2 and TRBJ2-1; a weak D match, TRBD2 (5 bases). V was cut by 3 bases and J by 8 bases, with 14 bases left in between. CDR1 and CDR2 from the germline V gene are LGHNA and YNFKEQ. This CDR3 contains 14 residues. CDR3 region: CASSQTGYGYEQFF. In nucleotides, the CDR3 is TGTGCCAGCAGCCAGACGGGGTACGGATATGAGCAGTTCTTC.

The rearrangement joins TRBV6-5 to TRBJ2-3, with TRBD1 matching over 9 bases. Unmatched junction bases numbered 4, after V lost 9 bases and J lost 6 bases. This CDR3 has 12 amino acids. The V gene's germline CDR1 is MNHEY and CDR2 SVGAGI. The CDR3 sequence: CARDRGRDTQYF. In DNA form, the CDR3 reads TGTGCCAGAGACAGGGGGAGGGATACGCAGTATTTT.

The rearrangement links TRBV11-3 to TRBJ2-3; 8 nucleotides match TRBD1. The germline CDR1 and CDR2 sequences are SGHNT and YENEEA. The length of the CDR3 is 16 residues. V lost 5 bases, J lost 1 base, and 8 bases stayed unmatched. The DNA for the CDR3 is TGTGCCAGCAGCCCCGGGACAGGATCCCGCACAGATACGCAGTATTTT. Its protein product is CASSPGTGSRTDTQYF.

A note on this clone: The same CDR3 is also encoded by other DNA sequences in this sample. DNA for the CDR3: TGTGCCAGTAGTAATGGCAGGGGGCAGCCCCAGCATTTT. The encoded protein is CASSNGRGQPQHF. The genes are TRBV19 and TRBJ1-5, with TRBD1 matching 7 bases. Unmatched junction bases numbered 4, after V lost 4 bases and J lost 7 bases. The CDR3 length is 13 residues. The V gene's germline CDR1 is LNHDA and CDR2 SQIVND (reference sequence). Based on the CDR3 plus reference TRBV19 and TRBJ1-5, the full variable domain is DGGITQSPKYLFRKEGQNVTLSCEQNLNHDAMYWYRQDPGQGLRLIYYSQIVNDFQKGDIAEGYSVSREKKESFPLTVTSAQKNPTAFYLCASSNGRGQPQHFGDGTRLSIL.

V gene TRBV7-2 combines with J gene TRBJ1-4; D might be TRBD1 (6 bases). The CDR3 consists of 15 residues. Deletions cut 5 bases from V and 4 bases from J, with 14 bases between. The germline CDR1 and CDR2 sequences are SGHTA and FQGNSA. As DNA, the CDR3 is TGTGCCAGCAGCGGAAGGACAGTTAGTAATGAAAAACTGTTTTTT. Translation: CASSGRTVSNEKLFF.

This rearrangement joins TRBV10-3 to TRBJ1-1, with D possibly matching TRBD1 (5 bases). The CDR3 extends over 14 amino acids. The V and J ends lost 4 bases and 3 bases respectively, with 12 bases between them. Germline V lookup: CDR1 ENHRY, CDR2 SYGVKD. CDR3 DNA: TGTGCCATCAGTGTTGGCAGGGAGGACACTGAAGCTTTCTTT. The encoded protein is CAISVGREDTEAFF.

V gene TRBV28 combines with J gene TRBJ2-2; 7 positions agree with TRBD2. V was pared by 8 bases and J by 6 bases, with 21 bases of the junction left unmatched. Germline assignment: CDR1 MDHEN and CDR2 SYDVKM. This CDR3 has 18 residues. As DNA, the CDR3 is TGTGCCAGCCACCCTCCCGGGCGCGGGGGTGATTTCCCCGGGGAGCTGTTTTTT. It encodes CASHPPGRGGDFPGELFF.

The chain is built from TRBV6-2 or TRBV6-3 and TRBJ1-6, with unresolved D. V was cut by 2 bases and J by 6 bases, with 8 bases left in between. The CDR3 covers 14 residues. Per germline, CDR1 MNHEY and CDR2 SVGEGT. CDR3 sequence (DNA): TGTGCCAGCAGTTACACGCAGTTTAATTCACCCCTCCACTTT. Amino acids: CASSYTQFNSPLHF.

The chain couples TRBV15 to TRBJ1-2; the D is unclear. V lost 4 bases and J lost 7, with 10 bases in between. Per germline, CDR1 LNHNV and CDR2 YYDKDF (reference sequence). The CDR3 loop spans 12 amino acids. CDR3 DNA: TGTGCCACCAGCACGCCCGACACTGGCTACACCTTC. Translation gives CATSTPDTGYTF.

The CDR3 spells CASSQEGLYNEQFF. As DNA, the CDR3 is TGCGCCAGCAGCCAAGAGGGACTCTACAATGAGCAGTTCTTC. The chain is built from TRBV4-1 and TRBJ2-1; D may be TRBD2 (6 bases). The CDR3 runs 14 residues. The V gene lost 0 bases and the J gene lost 3 bases, with 6 bases spanning the gap. The germline V gene has CDR1 MGHRA and CDR2 YSYEKL.

CDR3 amino acids: CASSYHRGRSSYEQYF. CDR3 bases: TGTGCCAGCAGCTATCATCGGGGGAGGAGCTCCTACGAGCAGTACTTC. The chain couples TRBV13 to TRBJ2-7; TRBD2 might be the D (6 bases). The germline V gene encodes CDR1 PRHDT and CDR2 FYEKMQ (reference sequence). Trimming took 4 bases from V and 0 from J, leaving 16 bases between them. This CDR3 spans 16 amino acids.

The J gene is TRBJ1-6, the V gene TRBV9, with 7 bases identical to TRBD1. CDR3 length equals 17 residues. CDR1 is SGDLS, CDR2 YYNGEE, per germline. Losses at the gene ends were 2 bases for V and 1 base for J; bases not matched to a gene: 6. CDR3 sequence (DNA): TGTGCCAGCAGCGTGAGACAGGGAGAATCCTATAATTCACCCCTCCACTTT. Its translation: CASSVRQGESYNSPLHF.

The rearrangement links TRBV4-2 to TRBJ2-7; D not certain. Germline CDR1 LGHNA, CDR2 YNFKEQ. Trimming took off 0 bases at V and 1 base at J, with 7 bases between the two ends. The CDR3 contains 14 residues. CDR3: CASSQDGQSYEQYF. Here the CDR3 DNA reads TGTGCCAGCAGCCAAGATGGCCAGTCCTACGAGCAGTACTTC.

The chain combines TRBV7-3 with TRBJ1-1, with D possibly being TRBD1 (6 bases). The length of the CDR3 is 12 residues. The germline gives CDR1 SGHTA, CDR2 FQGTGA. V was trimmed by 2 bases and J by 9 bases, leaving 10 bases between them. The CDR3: CASSLEGTKAFF. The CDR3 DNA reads TGTGCCAGCAGCTTAGAGGGGACAAAAGCTTTCTTT.

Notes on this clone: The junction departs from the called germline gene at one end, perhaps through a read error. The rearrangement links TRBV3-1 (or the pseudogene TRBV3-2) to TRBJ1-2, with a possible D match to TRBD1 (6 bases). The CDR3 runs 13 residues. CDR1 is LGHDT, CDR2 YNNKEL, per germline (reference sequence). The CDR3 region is CASSQDPSGRQAF. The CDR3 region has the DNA TGTGCCAGCAGCCAAGATCCCTCGGGACGACAGGCCTTC.

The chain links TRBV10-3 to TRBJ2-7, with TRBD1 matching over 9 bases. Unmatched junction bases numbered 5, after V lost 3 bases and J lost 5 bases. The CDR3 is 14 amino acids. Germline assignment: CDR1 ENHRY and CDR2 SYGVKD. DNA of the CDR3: TGTGCCATCAGTGATGGGACAGGGCGCGACGAGCAGTACTTC. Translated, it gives CAISDGTGRDEQYF.

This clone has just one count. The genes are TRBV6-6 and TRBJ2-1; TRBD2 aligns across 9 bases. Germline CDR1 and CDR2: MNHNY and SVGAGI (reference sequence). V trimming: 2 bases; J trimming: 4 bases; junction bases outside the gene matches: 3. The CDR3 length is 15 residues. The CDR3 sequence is CASSYMAGGYNEQFF. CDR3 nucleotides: TGTGCCAGCAGTTACATGGCGGGGGGGTACAATGAGCAGTTCTTC.

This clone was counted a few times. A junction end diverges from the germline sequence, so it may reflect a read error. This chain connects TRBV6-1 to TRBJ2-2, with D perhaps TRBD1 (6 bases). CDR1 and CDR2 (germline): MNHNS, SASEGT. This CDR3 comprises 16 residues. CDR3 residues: CASSEGTARNAGELFF. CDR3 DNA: TGTGCCAGCAGTGAAGGGACAGCGCGGAACGCCGGGGAGCTGTTTTTT.

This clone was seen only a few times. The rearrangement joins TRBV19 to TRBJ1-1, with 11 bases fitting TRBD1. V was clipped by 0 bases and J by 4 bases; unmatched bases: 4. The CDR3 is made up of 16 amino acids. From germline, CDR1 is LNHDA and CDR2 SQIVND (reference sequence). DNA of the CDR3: TGTGCCAGTAGTATAGATCCCGGGACAGGGGGCACTGAAGCTTTCTTT. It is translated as CASSIDPGTGGTEAFF.

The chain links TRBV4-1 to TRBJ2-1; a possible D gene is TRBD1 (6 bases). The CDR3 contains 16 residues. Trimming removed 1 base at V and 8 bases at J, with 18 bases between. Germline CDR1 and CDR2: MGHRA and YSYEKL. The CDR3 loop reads CASSQGEWAGDDEQFF. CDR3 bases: TGCGCCAGCAGCCAAGGGGAGTGGGCAGGGGACGATGAGCAGTTCTTC.

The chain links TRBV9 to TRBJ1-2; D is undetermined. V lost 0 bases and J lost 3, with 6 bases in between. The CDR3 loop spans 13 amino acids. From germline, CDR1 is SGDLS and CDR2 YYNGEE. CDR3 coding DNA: TGTGCCAGCAGCGTAGAACAGCACTATGGCTACACCTTC. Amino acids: CASSVEQHYGYTF.

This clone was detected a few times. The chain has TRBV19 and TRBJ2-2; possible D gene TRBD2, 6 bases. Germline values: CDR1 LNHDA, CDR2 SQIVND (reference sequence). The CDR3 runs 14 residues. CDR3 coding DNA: TGTGCTTCGGCCTGGGGGGCGAACACCGGGGAGCTGTTTTTT. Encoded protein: CASAWGANTGELFF.

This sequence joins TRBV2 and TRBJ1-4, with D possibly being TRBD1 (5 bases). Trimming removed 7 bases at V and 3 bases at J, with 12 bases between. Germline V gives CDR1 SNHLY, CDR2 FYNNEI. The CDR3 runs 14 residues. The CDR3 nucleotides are TGTGCCAGCACCTCACGGGGGTCTAATGAAAAACTGTTTTTT. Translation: CASTSRGSNEKLFF.

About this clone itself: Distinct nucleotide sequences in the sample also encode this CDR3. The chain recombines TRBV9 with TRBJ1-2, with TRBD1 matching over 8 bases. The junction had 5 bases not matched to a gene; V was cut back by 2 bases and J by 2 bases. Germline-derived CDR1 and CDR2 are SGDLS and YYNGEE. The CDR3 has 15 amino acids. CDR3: CASSVGQGANYGYTF. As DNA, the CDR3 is TGTGCCAGCAGCGTTGGGCAGGGGGCGAACTATGGCTACACCTTC.

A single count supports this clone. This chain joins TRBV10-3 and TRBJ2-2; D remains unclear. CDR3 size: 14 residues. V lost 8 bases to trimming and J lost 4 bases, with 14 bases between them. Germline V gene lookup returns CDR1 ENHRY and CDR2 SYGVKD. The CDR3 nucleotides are TGTGCCATCTCACCCGCAACTTCCACCGGGGAGCTGTTTTTT. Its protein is CAISPATSTGELFF.

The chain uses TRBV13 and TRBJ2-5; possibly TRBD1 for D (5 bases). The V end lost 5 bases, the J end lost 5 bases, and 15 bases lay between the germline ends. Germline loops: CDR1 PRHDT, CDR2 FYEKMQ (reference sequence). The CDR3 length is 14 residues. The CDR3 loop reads CASSQSQGGETQYF. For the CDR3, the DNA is TGTGCCAGCAGCCAAAGCCAGGGTGGGGAGACCCAGTACTTC.

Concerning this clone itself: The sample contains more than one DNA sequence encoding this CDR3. The CDR3 loop is CASSYLGSSGNTIYF. DNA for the CDR3: TGTGCCAGCAGTTACCTTGGGAGTTCTGGAAACACCATATATTTT. This chain joins TRBV6-5 and TRBJ1-3; D not resolved. The CDR3 contains 15 residues. Germline CDR1 reads MNHEY; CDR2 reads SVGAGI. V was pared by 2 bases and J by 1 base, with 9 bases between.

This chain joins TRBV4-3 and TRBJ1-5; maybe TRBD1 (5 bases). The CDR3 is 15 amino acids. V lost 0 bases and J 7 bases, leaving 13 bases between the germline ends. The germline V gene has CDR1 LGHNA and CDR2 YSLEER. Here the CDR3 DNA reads TGCGCCAGCAGCCAAGATCTCGGGGGTGGGCAGCCCCAGCATTTT. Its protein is CASSQDLGGGQPQHF.

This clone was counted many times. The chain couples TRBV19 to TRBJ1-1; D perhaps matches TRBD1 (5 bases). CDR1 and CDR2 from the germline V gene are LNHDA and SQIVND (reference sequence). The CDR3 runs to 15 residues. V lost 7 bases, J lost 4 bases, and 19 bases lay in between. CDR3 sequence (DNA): TGTGCCAGTACCCCACCCTGGGGAGGGACCACTGAAGCTTTCTTT. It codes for CASTPPWGGTTEAFF. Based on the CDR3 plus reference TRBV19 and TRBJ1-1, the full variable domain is DGGITQSPKYLFRKEGQNVTLSCEQNLNHDAMYWYRQDPGQGLRLIYYSQIVNDFQKGDIAEGYSVSREKKESFPLTVTSAQKNPTAFYLCASTPPWGGTTEAFFGQGTRLTVV.

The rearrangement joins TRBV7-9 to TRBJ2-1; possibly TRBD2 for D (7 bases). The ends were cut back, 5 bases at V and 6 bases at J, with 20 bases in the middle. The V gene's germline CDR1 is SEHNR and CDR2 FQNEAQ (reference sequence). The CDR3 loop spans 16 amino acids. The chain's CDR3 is CASSRPDTGGRNEQFF. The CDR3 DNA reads TGTGCCAGCAGCCGACCCGACACGGGGGGCCGCAATGAGCAGTTCTTC.